A single T cell receptor beta chain is shown here with its context. Antigen unknown. The data originate from a study of blood T cells in healthy people across ages. Study as a whole: Roughly one uniquely barcoded beta molecule per two T cells was captured.

Germline assignment: CDR1 SQVTM and CDR2 ANQGSEA. The V segment lost 3 bases and the J segment 2 bases; nucleotides outside the gene matches: 6. CDR3 length: 15 residues. Study results and limitations: With age, beta diversity per million T cells declined roughly linearly, significantly by around 43.

Primed by a sample-barcoded 5' primer and a J-beta primer mix, a second PCR proceeded for about 6 to 11 cycles. A template-switch adaptor that had 12 random nucleotides put a tag on each cDNA molecule. TCRdb used MiXCR to reprocess the 5' RACE reads, holding one entry per CDR3 protein. The profile shows hundreds of thousands of distinct CDR3 sequences, about a fifth of them singletons. Whenever a sample was processed, at least 6 million PBMCs were isolated. The chain is built from TRBV29-1 and TRBJ2-3; TRBD2 agrees at 9 bases. Material: blood. The sequence was collected from a man in his 70s in good health. CDR3 nucleotides: TGCAGCGTTGATTTCCCTAGCGGGGACACAGATACGCAGTATTTT. This encodes CSVDFPSGDTDTQYF.